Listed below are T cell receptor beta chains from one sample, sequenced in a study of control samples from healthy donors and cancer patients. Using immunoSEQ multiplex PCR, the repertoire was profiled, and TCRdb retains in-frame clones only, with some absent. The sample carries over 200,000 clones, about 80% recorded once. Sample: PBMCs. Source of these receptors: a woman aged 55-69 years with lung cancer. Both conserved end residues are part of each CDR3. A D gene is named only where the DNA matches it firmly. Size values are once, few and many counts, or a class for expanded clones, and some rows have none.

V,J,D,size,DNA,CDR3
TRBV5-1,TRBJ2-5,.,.,TGCGCCAGCAGCTTGTATGGGGGAACAGGGAGGGAGACCCAGTACTTC,CASSLYGGTGRETQYF
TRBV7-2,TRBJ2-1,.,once,TGTGCCAGCAGCCCTCTGCGAGGTGAGCAGTTCTTC,CASSPLRGEQFF
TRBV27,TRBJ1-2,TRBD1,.,TGTGCCAGCACCTTAATAGGCACGGACAGGGGCTATGGCTACACCTTC,CASTLIGTDRGYGYTF
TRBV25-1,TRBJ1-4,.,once,TGTGCCAGCAGTGAATCAGGACGTGCAACTAATGAAAAACTGTTTTTT,CASSESGRATNEKLFF
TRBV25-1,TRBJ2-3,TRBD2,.,TGTGCCTCTTCTGGCGGGAGGGTTCGAGATACGCAGTATTTT,CASSGGRVRDTQYF
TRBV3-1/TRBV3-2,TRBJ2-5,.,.,TGTGCCAGCAGCCATCTCGGCGGGCAAGAGACCCAGTACTTC,CASSHLGGQETQYF
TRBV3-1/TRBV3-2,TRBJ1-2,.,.,TGTGCCAGCAGCCAAGAAGGGGTGGGAGACTATGGCTACACCTTC,CASSQEGVGDYGYTF
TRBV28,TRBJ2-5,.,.,TGTGCCAGCAGTCCCCGGGAGACCCAGTACTTC,CASSPRETQYF
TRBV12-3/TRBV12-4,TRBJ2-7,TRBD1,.,TGTGCCAGCGAAGGGGGACAGTCCTACGAGCAGTACTTC,CASEGGQSYEQYF
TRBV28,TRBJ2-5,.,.,TGTGCCAGCAGTTTCGGTCAACTCTCGAGGGAGACCCAGTACTTC,CASSFGQLSRETQYF
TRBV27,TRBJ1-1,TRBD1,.,TGTGCCAGCACCTCGCGGACAGGGAACACTGAAGCTTTCTTT,CASTSRTGNTEAFF
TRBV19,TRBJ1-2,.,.,TGTGCCAGTAGTAAGGAAGGGACCGGCTACACCTTC,CASSKEGTGYTF
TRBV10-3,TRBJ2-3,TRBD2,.,TGTGCCATCCGAACTAGCGGGGTGGCAGATACGCAGTATTTT,CAIRTSGVADTQYF
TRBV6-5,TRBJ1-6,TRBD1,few,TGTGCCAGCAGTTACTCGTCCAGGGGGTGGAATTCACCCCTCCACTTT,CASSYSSRGWNSPLHF
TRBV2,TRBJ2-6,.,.,TGTTGCTCTGGGGCCAACGTCCTGACTTTC,CCSGANVLTF
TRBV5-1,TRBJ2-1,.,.,TGCGCCAGCAGCTTGGGGGACTACAATGAGCAGTTCTTC,CASSLGDYNEQFF
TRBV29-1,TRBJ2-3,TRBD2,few,TGCAGCGTCACTAGCGGGAGTTTCAGGGATACGCAGTATTTT,CSVTSGSFRDTQYF
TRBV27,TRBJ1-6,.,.,TGTGCCAGCAGTTATTTTGAGGGGAGCTCCTATAATTCACCCCTCCACTTT,CASSYFEGSSYNSPLHF
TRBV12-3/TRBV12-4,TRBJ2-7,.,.,TGTGCCAGCAGGCTGGGTACAGGGAGCGAGCAGTACTTC,CASRLGTGSEQYF
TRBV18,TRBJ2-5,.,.,TGTGCCAGCTCAGCCAGGGGTGGGACCCAGTACTTC,CASSARGGTQYF
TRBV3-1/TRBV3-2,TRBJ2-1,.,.,TGTGCCAGCAGCCAAGTCCTTCAGGTCAATGAGCAGTTCTTC,CASSQVLQVNEQFF
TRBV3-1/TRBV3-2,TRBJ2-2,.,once,TGTGCCAGCAGCCAAGGGGCCGGAACCGGGGAGCTGTTTTTT,CASSQGAGTGELFF
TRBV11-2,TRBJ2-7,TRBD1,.,TGTGCCAGCAGCGGACAGGTAGGGGGCGAGCAGTACTTC,CASSGQVGGEQYF
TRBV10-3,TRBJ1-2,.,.,TGTGCCATCACCCATGATTCCAACTATGGCTACACCTTC,CAITHDSNYGYTF